The 27 T cell receptor beta chains presented below share a single source sample, sequenced in a study of blood T cell repertoires in COVID-19. Sequencing was performed with immunoSEQ multiplex PCR; in TCRdb, only in-frame clones are kept and a portion is missing. The top ten hold approximately 4.2% of the sample, which has under 350,000 clones, around 89% seen once. Material: peripheral blood. The receptors derive from a man in his forties with acute or convalescent COVID-19.

This chain links TRBV14 with TRBJ1-2; D gene ambiguous. Germline V gene sequence: CDR1 SGHDN, CDR2 FVKESK. The CDR3 has 13 amino acids. V was trimmed by 1 base and J by 8 bases, leaving 11 bases between them. CDR3 nucleotide sequence: TGTGCCAGCAGCCAAGTGGGCGCTACCGGCTACACCTTC. Translated, it gives CASSQVGATGYTF.

The rearrangement uses TRBV7-6 and TRBJ2-7, with 8 bases fitting TRBD1. The CDR3 spans 13 residues. CDR1 and CDR2 (germline): SGHVS, FNYEAQ. Trimming took 5 bases from V and 1 from J; bases not matched to a gene: 1. CDR3 region: CASSRTGSYEQYF. DNA for the CDR3: TGTGCCAGCAGCCGGACAGGGTCCTACGAGCAGTACTTC.

Points on this clone: Other DNA variants within this sample encode the same CDR3. The chain couples TRBV5-1 to TRBJ1-2, with a possible D match to TRBD1 (5 bases). V gave up 0 bases and J gave up 2 bases, with 5 bases separating them. The CDR3 contains 13 residues. The V gene's germline CDR1 is SGHRS and CDR2 YFSETQ. CDR3 nucleotides: TGCGCCAGCAGCTTGGGACAGAACTATGGCTACACCTTC. This gives the protein CASSLGQNYGYTF.

The chain joins TRBV5-1 to TRBJ2-3, with TRBD2 identical over 13 bases. The J segment lost 0 bases and the V segment lost 3 bases, leaving 7 bases of the junction unmatched. This CDR3 has 18 residues. Germline CDR1 and CDR2: SGHRS and YFSETQ. This CDR3 reads CASSSGLAGWESTDTQYF. The DNA of the CDR3 is TGCGCCAGCAGCTCGGGACTAGCGGGGTGGGAAAGCACAGATACGCAGTATTTT.

The chain combines TRBV19 with TRBJ1-5; D is perhaps TRBD1 (5 bases). V gave up 3 bases and J gave up 2 bases, with 11 bases separating them. Germline assignment: CDR1 LNHDA and CDR2 SQIVND (reference sequence). The length of the CDR3 is 15 residues. The CDR3 coding sequence is TGTGCCAGTAGTATCCAGGGAATCGGCAATCAGCCCCAGCATTTT. Its translation is CASSIQGIGNQPQHF.

Only one count was recorded for this clone. The V call is TRBV5-5, the J call TRBJ1-1, with no clear D. The CDR3 has 16 residues. The ends were cut back, 0 bases at V and 0 bases at J, with 12 bases in the middle. CDR1 is SGHKS and CDR2 is YYEKEE in the germline V gene (reference sequence). The CDR3 region has the DNA TGTGCCAGCAGCTTGGTCGGAGGTTACATGAACACTGAAGCTTTCTTT. Translated: CASSLVGGYMNTEAFF.

The genes are TRBV2 and TRBJ2-7, with TRBD2 matching 8 bases. There are 15 residues in the CDR3. Trimming took 7 bases from V and 0 from J; bases not matched to a gene: 8. CDR1 and CDR2 from the germline V gene are SNHLY and FYNNEI. CDR3 sequence: CASTTGGAISYEQYF. In DNA, the CDR3 is TGTGCCAGCACGACGGGGGGGGCCATCTCCTACGAGCAGTACTTC.

The chain has TRBV5-4 and TRBJ2-2, with TRBD2 identical over 8 bases. CDR1 SGHNT and CDR2 YYREEE come from the germline V gene (reference sequence). The CDR3 extends over 16 amino acids. Germline trimming cut 4 bases from V and 3 bases from J; bases unmatched to any gene: 8. The CDR3 nucleotides read TGTGCCAGCAGCACATATAGCGGGGCTGACACCGGGGAGCTGTTTTTT. Its protein product is CASSTYSGADTGELFF.

The chain has TRBV4-2 and TRBJ2-7, with 7 bases fitting TRBD2. CDR1 is LGHNA and CDR2 is YNFKEQ in the germline V gene. The CDR3 has 16 amino acids. Trimming cost V 2 bases and J 3 bases; bases outside gene matches: 10. The chain's CDR3 is CASSQTGRDGDYEQYF. CDR3 nucleotide sequence: TGTGCCAGCAGCCAAACTGGGAGGGACGGAGACTACGAGCAGTACTTC.

The V call is TRBV5-1, the J call TRBJ1-1; 7 positions match TRBD1. Germline loops: CDR1 SGHRS, CDR2 YFSETQ. The junction had 3 bases not matched to a gene; V was cut back by 0 bases and J by 4 bases. The CDR3 is 14 residues long. CDR3 DNA: TGCGCCAGCAGCTTGGACAGGGGTATCACTGAAGCTTTCTTT. Protein sequence: CASSLDRGITEAFF.

V usage is TRBV5-1 and J usage is TRBJ2-7, with TRBD2 matching over 8 bases. This CDR3 comprises 15 residues. Unmatched junction bases numbered 12, after V lost 4 bases and J lost 6 bases. CDR1 SGHRS and CDR2 YFSETQ come from the germline V gene. CDR3 amino acids: CASSPPGAGGPEQYF. The CDR3, as DNA: TGCGCCAGCAGCCCCCCAGGGGCGGGGGGTCCCGAGCAGTACTTC.

The chain is built from TRBV14 and TRBJ1-1; the D is unclear. Germline V gives CDR1 SGHDN, CDR2 FVKESK. Trimming left V 5 bases short and J 5 bases short, with 15 bases between. This CDR3 has 14 residues. This CDR3 reads CASSFLAAGTEAFF. The CDR3, as DNA: TGTGCCAGCAGCTTCTTGGCAGCGGGGACTGAAGCTTTCTTT.

In nucleotides, the CDR3 is TGCAGTGCTTCGGACATCCGGCAGTTCTTC. Protein: CSASDIRQFF. The chain links TRBV20-1 to TRBJ2-1; possible D gene TRBD1, 5 bases. The CDR3 covers 10 residues. Looked up from germline, CDR1 is DFQATT and CDR2 is SNEGSKA (reference sequence). V was cut by 5 bases and J by 12 bases, with 11 bases left in between.

The chain has TRBV30 and TRBJ1-5; 10 bases align to TRBD1. Germline CDR1 GTSNPN, CDR2 SVGIG (reference sequence). Trimming cost V 5 bases and J 5 bases; bases outside gene matches: 6. The CDR3 contains 14 residues. The CDR3 loop is CAWSGTGVYQPQHF. Here the CDR3 DNA reads TGTGCCTGGTCCGGGACAGGGGTTTATCAGCCCCAGCATTTT.

The V call is TRBV4-2, the J call TRBJ1-6; the D gene is possibly TRBD1 (5 bases). Germline CDR1 LGHNA, CDR2 YNFKEQ. CDR3 length: 15 amino acids. V lost 7 bases and J lost 7, with 17 bases in between. The CDR3 spells CASTPNTGRNSPLHF. DNA of the CDR3: TGTGCCAGCACGCCTAATACAGGTAGAAATTCACCCCTCCACTTT.

The chain carries TRBV19 and TRBJ2-1; TRBD1 might be the D (6 bases). The CDR3 has 15 residues. Trimming took 2 bases from V and 4 from J, leaving 12 bases between them. In germline, CDR1 is LNHDA, CDR2 SQIVND (reference sequence). The CDR3 spells CASSIKRQVYNEQFF. CDR3 DNA sequence: TGTGCCAGTAGTATAAAACGACAGGTATACAATGAGCAGTTCTTC. The complete variable domain, with remaining parts taken from reference TRBV19 and TRBJ2-1, reads DGGITQSPKYLFRKEGQNVTLSCEQNLNHDAMYWYRQDPGQGLRLIYYSQIVNDFQKGDIAEGYSVSREKKESFPLTVTSAQKNPTAFYLCASSIKRQVYNEQFFGPGTRLTVL.

V usage is TRBV11-2 and J usage is TRBJ2-7; 8 nucleotides agree with TRBD2. The CDR3 totals 15 residues. The germline V gene has CDR1 SGHAT and CDR2 FQNNGV. V lost 3 bases and J lost 6; bases outside the gene matches: 10. Here the CDR3 reads CASSFSAGGPLEQYF. As DNA, the CDR3 is TGTGCCAGCAGCTTTTCGGCGGGGGGACCCCTCGAGCAGTACTTC.

This clone was seen only once. The J gene is TRBJ1-2, the V gene TRBV6-1; 9 positions agree with TRBD1. Trimming at V came to 3 bases and at J to 1 base, leaving 9 bases not matched to a gene. CDR1 MNHNS and CDR2 SASEGT come from the germline V gene. The CDR3 totals 17 residues. CDR3 loop: CASSDPIGTGSNYGYTF. For the CDR3, the DNA is TGTGCCAGCAGTGATCCGATTGGGACAGGGAGTAACTATGGCTACACCTTC.

The chain uses TRBV5-5 and TRBJ1-2, with D tentatively TRBD1 (6 bases). Trimming left V 6 bases short and J 4 bases short, with 13 bases between. CDR1 SGHKS and CDR2 YYEKEE come from the germline V gene (reference sequence). The CDR3 has 13 residues. Here the CDR3 DNA reads TGTGCCAGCACCAGAACAGGGCTCTATGGCTACACCTTC. Translating gives CASTRTGLYGYTF. Looking up the rest from reference TRBV5-5 and TRBJ1-2 gives the full variable domain: DAGVTQSPTHLIKTRGQQVTLRCSPISGHKSVSWYQQVLGQGPQFIFQYYEKEERGRGNFPDRFSARQFPNYSSELNVNALLLGDSALYLCASTRTGLYGYTFGSGTRLTVV.

The chain carries TRBV7-9 and TRBJ1-4, with D maybe TRBD1 (5 bases). The V end was cut by 2 bases, the J end by 5 bases, with 9 bases between. Germline V CDR1 and CDR2: SEHNR, FQNEAQ (reference sequence). The CDR3 totals 14 residues. CDR3 coding DNA: TGTGCCAGCAGCTTAAGGCAGGGAAATGAAAAACTGTTTTTT. This gives the protein CASSLRQGNEKLFF.

A single count supports this clone. The V and J genes are TRBV7-2 and TRBJ1-2, with D possibly TRBD1 on 6 matching bases. Germline V gene data show CDR1 as SGHTA and CDR2 as FQGNSA. The CDR3 contains 14 residues. Trimming removed 2 bases at V and 6 bases at J, with 13 bases between. The CDR3 region is CASSLNRENDGYTF. The CDR3 DNA sequence: TGTGCCAGCAGCTTAAACAGGGAAAACGATGGCTACACCTTC. Complete variable domain (other parts from reference TRBV7-2 and TRBJ1-2): GAGVSQSPSNKVTEKGKDVELRCDPISGHTALYWYRQSLGQGLEFLIYFQGNSAPDKSGLPSDRFSAERTGGSVSTLTIQRTQQEDSAVYLCASSLNRENDGYTFGSGTRLTVV.

The V call is TRBV12-5, the J call TRBJ2-3; D is unclear. In germline, CDR1 is LGHNT, CDR2 FRNRAP. The CDR3 consists of 15 residues. The V and J ends lost 5 bases and 0 bases respectively, with 12 bases between them. The chain's CDR3 is CASGPPDSSTDTQYF. Here the CDR3 DNA reads TGTGCTAGTGGTCCGCCTGACTCTAGCACAGATACGCAGTATTTT.

The chain uses TRBV2 and TRBJ2-1; tentatively, D is TRBD1 (6 bases). The germline gives CDR1 SNHLY, CDR2 FYNNEI. V gave up 3 bases and J gave up 4 bases, with 7 bases separating them. CDR3 size: 13 residues. This CDR3 reads CASSETGYNEQFF. In DNA form, the CDR3 reads TGTGCCAGCAGTGAGACAGGTTACAATGAGCAGTTCTTC.

The V call is TRBV6-5, the J call TRBJ1-3, with 8 bases aligning to TRBD1. CDR1 and CDR2 (germline): MNHEY, SVGAGI. This CDR3 is 15 amino acids long. J gave up 0 bases and V 6 bases, and 4 bases lay outside the gene matches. The CDR3 loop is CASRRTGSSGNTIYF. The CDR3 region has the DNA TGTGCCAGCAGGCGGACAGGGAGCTCTGGAAACACCATATATTTT.

The chain joins TRBV5-1 to TRBJ1-1; D perhaps matches TRBD1 (5 bases). Trimming removed 4 bases at V and 4 bases at J, with 14 bases between. The CDR3 consists of 14 residues. CDR1 and CDR2 (germline): SGHRS, YFSETQ. The CDR3 loop reads CASSPQGVGTEAFF. The CDR3 region has the DNA TGCGCCAGCAGCCCACAAGGGGTCGGCACTGAAGCTTTCTTT.

This chain links TRBV5-6 with TRBJ2-7; 9 bases match TRBD2. CDR1 and CDR2 (germline): SGHDT, YYEEEE. The CDR3 has 15 amino acids. Trimming cost V 4 bases and J 4 bases; bases outside gene matches: 9. CDR3 DNA sequence: TGTGCCAGCAGCCCGAGCGGGGGGAATAGGTACGAGCAGTACTTC. Amino acids: CASSPSGGNRYEQYF.

The V gene is TRBV28, the J gene TRBJ1-2, with TRBD1 matching 11 bases. CDR1 MDHEN and CDR2 SYDVKM come from the germline V gene. The CDR3 contains 19 residues. J gave up 1 base and V 6 bases, and 16 bases lay outside the gene matches. The CDR3 region has the DNA TGTGCCAGCAGCTCGTCACGGGACAGGGGGTTTGTGTATAACTATGGCTACACCTTC. Protein sequence: CASSSSRDRGFVYNYGYTF.